Presented here are 11 T cell receptor beta chains from one specimen sequenced in a study of human T cells and chemical hapten exposure (TCRdb year 2021). The library came from RACE. The sequencer was a NextSeq 500. The public reads were run again by TCRdb, first through fastp at Q25 and then through MiXCR, and only productive beta chains were kept. Rows are combined by CDR3 protein, so each entry shows the most common genes and DNA. The sample table holds some 300,000 distinct CDR3 sequences, of which 4.5% to 7% were seen once. Of the sample, around 8% falls within the top ten clones. According to the study, the label for this sample's time point signals: pre-sensitization, week 0. The treatment or condition label corresponds to: therapeutic diphenylcyclopropenone sensitization with weekly scalp DPC. Sequenced here: whole blood, sampled in connection with sensitization to the hapten diphenylcyclopropenone (DPC). The receptors shown here come from a woman aged 18 to 35 with alopecia areata. Some clones in this sample may be carry-over from other donors' samples.

The V call is TRBV7-2, the J call TRBJ2-1; D not certain. CDR1 and CDR2 (germline): SGHTA, FQGNSA. Trimming took 5 bases from V and 5 from J, leaving 13 bases between them. This CDR3 is built from 14 residues. The CDR3 DNA is TGTGCCAGCAGCCCCTGGGCGTACGACAATGAGCAGTTCTTC. Translation: CASSPWAYDNEQFF.

This clonotype was seen a few times. The chain is built from TRBV7-3 and TRBJ2-5; 9 nucleotides match TRBD1. The germline V gene encodes CDR1 SGHTA and CDR2 FQGTGA. The junction had 6 bases not matched to a gene; V was cut back by 5 bases and J by 5 bases. The CDR3 sequence is 14 residues long. In DNA, the CDR3 is TGTGCCAGCAGCGAAACAGGGGGCGAGGAGACCCAGTACTTC. This translates into CASSETGGEETQYF.

This clonotype showed up many times. V gene TRBV4-1 combines with J gene TRBJ1-1; D gene ambiguous. V lost 3 bases and J lost 10, with 18 bases in between. Germline V gene data show CDR1 as MGHRA and CDR2 as YSYEKL. CDR3 length equals 14 residues. As DNA, the CDR3 is TGCGCCAGCAGCCACTCCGGCCGACCTTTGGCAGCTTTCTTT. Translated, it gives CASSHSGRPLAAFF.

This chain joins TRBV12-3 or TRBV12-4 and TRBJ1-5; 7 nucleotides line up with TRBD1. Trimming took 5 bases from V and 0 from J; bases not matched to a gene: 1. The CDR3 has 14 amino acids. CDR3 protein: CASSNRGSNQPQHF. Written as DNA, the CDR3 is TGTGCCAGCAGTAACAGGGGTAGCAATCAGCCCCAGCATTTT.

This clonotype has a handful of counts. The chain combines TRBV28 with TRBJ2-7; no definite D call. The CDR3 is 13 amino acids. V was trimmed by 2 bases and J by 2 bases, leaving 7 bases between them. Germline V gene sequence: CDR1 MDHEN, CDR2 SYDVKM. CDR3 DNA: TGTGCCAGCAGTTTAGGGTGGGCCTACGAGCAGTACTTC. This sequence encodes CASSLGWAYEQYF.

Comments on this clonotype: Germline is not matched at one junction end, which may reflect a read error. The gene calls are TRBV7-3 and TRBJ1-1; no clear D. This CDR3 is built from 13 residues. Germline assignment: CDR1 SGHTA and CDR2 FQGTGA. The CDR3 nucleotides are TGTCCCAGCAGCTTTTCCAGGAACACTGAAGCTTTCTTT. Encoded protein: CPSSFSRNTEAFF.

At least ten counts were recorded for this clonotype. This sequence joins TRBV15 and TRBJ2-1; D is uncertain. The CDR3 runs 16 residues. Deletions cut 0 bases from V and 0 bases from J, with 9 bases between. Per germline, CDR1 LNHNV and CDR2 YYDKDF (reference sequence). The CDR3 loop reads CATSRDGRSSYNEQFF. The CDR3 DNA sequence: TGTGCCACCAGCAGAGATGGACGGAGCTCCTACAATGAGCAGTTCTTC.

The chain combines TRBV7-8 with TRBJ1-2; TRBD1 might be the D (6 bases). The CDR3 is 16 residues long. CDR1 and CDR2 (germline): SGHVS, FQNEAQ. V gave up 5 bases and J gave up 4 bases, with 20 bases separating them. CDR3 protein: CASSAIPPWTVYGYTF. The CDR3 DNA is TGTGCCAGCAGCGCTATCCCCCCATGGACAGTCTATGGCTACACCTTC.

The chain uses TRBV14 and TRBJ1-2; no clear D gene. Germline V gives CDR1 SGHDN, CDR2 FVKESK. CDR3 length: 14 residues. Trimming removed 0 bases at V and 9 bases at J, with 14 bases between. The CDR3 coding sequence is TGTGCCAGCAGCCAAGATCCCAACCGGATTAGCTACACCTTC. Protein product: CASSQDPNRISYTF.

This clonotype was counted ten times or more. The V gene is TRBV4-1, the J gene TRBJ2-7; 9 bases fit TRBD1. V gave up 3 bases and J gave up 2 bases; unmatched junction bases: 5. The CDR3 is made up of 15 amino acids. CDR1 and CDR2 (germline): MGHRA, YSYEKL. The CDR3 nucleotides are TGCGCCAGCAGCCATGGACAGGGGACGACCTACGAGCAGTACTTC. Residues: CASSHGQGTTYEQYF.

In this sample, this clonotype turned up many times. The V call is TRBV7-2, the J call TRBJ1-1; TRBD1 aligns across 10 bases. Trimming took 5 bases from V and 11 from J; bases not matched to a gene: 8. The CDR3 has 13 amino acids. The germline gives CDR1 SGHTA, CDR2 FQGNSA. CDR3 nucleotide sequence: TGTGCCAGCAGCCCTAGGACAGGGGGAAAGGCTTTCTTT. Encoded protein: CASSPRTGGKAFF.